These T cell receptor beta chains were read from a single sample in a study of T cell changes during pregnancy in multiple sclerosis. TCRdb's table, derived via immunoSEQ multiplex PCR, lists solely in-frame clones and lacks some. The table shows about 100,000 clones, with 85% to 95% occurring only once. Sequences were derived from peripheral blood, sampled in the third trimester of pregnancy. Every receptor here comes from a female donor in good health, enrolled as a control in a pregnancy study. Each CDR3 is given with its conserved first and last residue. Each record gives: D gene, clone size, V gene, J gene, CDR3 protein, CDR3 DNA. A D gene is named only where the DNA matches it firmly. Rows give clone size only sometimes, using once, few, many, or a class for an expanded clone.

D gene: .
clone size: .
V gene: TRBV4-3
J gene: TRBJ2-3
CDR3 protein: CASSPRPGDTQYF
CDR3 DNA: TGCGCCAGCAGCCCCCGTCCAGGAGATACGCAGTATTTT

D gene: .
clone size: .
V gene: TRBV2
J gene: TRBJ2-2
CDR3 protein: CASSDLGELFF
CDR3 DNA: TGTGCCAGCAGTGACCTCGGGGAGCTGTTTTTT

D gene: .
clone size: .
V gene: TRBV10-3
J gene: TRBJ1-1
CDR3 protein: CATRQLNTEAFF
CDR3 DNA: TGTGCCACACGACAGCTGAACACTGAAGCTTTCTTT

D gene: .
clone size: .
V gene: TRBV4-3
J gene: TRBJ1-1
CDR3 protein: CASSQSGNTEAFF
CDR3 DNA: TGCGCCAGCAGCCAATCAGGGAACACTGAAGCTTTCTTT

D gene: .
clone size: once
V gene: TRBV4-3
J gene: TRBJ1-1
CDR3 protein: CASSQDPGDRFTEAFF
CDR3 DNA: TGCGCCAGCAGCCAAGACCCGGGGGATCGGTTCACTGAAGCTTTCTTT

D gene: TRBD2
clone size: .
V gene: TRBV2
J gene: TRBJ2-7
CDR3 protein: CASSLSGGFYEQYF
CDR3 DNA: TGTGCCAGCAGCTTAAGCGGGGGATTCTACGAGCAGTACTTC

D gene: TRBD2
clone size: .
V gene: TRBV7-3
J gene: TRBJ2-5
CDR3 protein: CASSYLAGGGETQYF
CDR3 DNA: TGTGCCAGCAGCTACTTAGCGGGGGGAGGGGAGACCCAGTACTTC

D gene: .
clone size: .
V gene: TRBV6-6
J gene: TRBJ1-6
CDR3 protein: CASSFSQGEESPLHF
CDR3 DNA: TGTGCCAGCAGTTTCTCCCAGGGCGAGGAATCACCCCTCCACTTT

D gene: .
clone size: .
V gene: TRBV7-2
J gene: TRBJ2-1
CDR3 protein: CASTQGFNNEQFF
CDR3 DNA: TGTGCCAGCACCCAGGGGTTCAACAATGAGCAGTTCTTC

D gene: TRBD1
clone size: .
V gene: TRBV6-5
J gene: TRBJ1-1
CDR3 protein: CASRTGVANTEAFF
CDR3 DNA: TGTGCCAGCAGAACAGGGGTTGCGAACACTGAAGCTTTCTTT

D gene: .
clone size: .
V gene: TRBV9
J gene: TRBJ1-1
CDR3 protein: CASSVAWAGPEAFF
CDR3 DNA: TGTGCCAGCAGCGTAGCTTGGGCAGGCCCTGAAGCTTTCTTT

D gene: .
clone size: .
V gene: TRBV5-1
J gene: TRBJ2-5
CDR3 protein: CASSLEAAVGETQYF
CDR3 DNA: TGCGCCAGCAGCTTGGAAGCGGCGGTTGGGGAGACCCAGTACTTC

D gene: TRBD1
clone size: .
V gene: TRBV13
J gene: TRBJ2-1
CDR3 protein: CASSSRDRGGNEQFF
CDR3 DNA: TGTGCCAGCAGCTCCAGGGACAGGGGGGGGAATGAGCAGTTCTTC

D gene: TRBD2
clone size: .
V gene: TRBV7-3
J gene: TRBJ2-5
CDR3 protein: CASSPPPSGGETQYF
CDR3 DNA: TGTGCCAGCAGCCCCCCTCCCAGCGGGGGAGAGACCCAGTACTTC

D gene: TRBD1
clone size: .
V gene: TRBV29-1
J gene: TRBJ2-7
CDR3 protein: CSALTGSVYEQYF
CDR3 DNA: TGCAGCGCCTTGACAGGGAGTGTTTACGAGCAGTACTTC

D gene: .
clone size: .
V gene: TRBV19
J gene: TRBJ2-3
CDR3 protein: CASGGDRTDTQYF
CDR3 DNA: TGTGCCTCGGGCGGGGATCGCACAGATACGCAGTATTTT

D gene: .
clone size: .
V gene: TRBV7-3
J gene: TRBJ2-2
CDR3 protein: CASSLNPRNSGSGELFF
CDR3 DNA: TGTGCCAGCAGCTTAAACCCCCGCAACAGCGGGTCCGGGGAGCTGTTTTTT

D gene: .
clone size: .
V gene: TRBV7-2
J gene: TRBJ2-1
CDR3 protein: CASSFTYNEQFF
CDR3 DNA: TGTGCCAGCAGCTTCACCTACAATGAGCAGTTCTTC

D gene: .
clone size: .
V gene: TRBV10-3
J gene: TRBJ2-3
CDR3 protein: CAMGRGTDTQYF
CDR3 DNA: TGTGCCATGGGGCGGGGAACAGATACGCAGTATTTT

D gene: TRBD2
clone size: .
V gene: TRBV9
J gene: TRBJ2-3
CDR3 protein: CASSVAGGPEGTQYF
CDR3 DNA: TGTGCCAGCAGCGTAGCGGGGGGGCCGGAGGGTACGCAGTATTTT

D gene: .
clone size: .
V gene: TRBV6-6
J gene: TRBJ1-1
CDR3 protein: CASSGWEQGMTEAFF
CDR3 DNA: TGTGCCAGCAGTGGTTGGGAACAGGGTATGACTGAAGCTTTCTTT

D gene: .
clone size: .
V gene: TRBV9
J gene: TRBJ1-2
CDR3 protein: CASSDGGGYGYTF
CDR3 DNA: TGTGCCAGCAGCGACGGGGGGGGGTATGGCTACACCTTC

D gene: .
clone size: .
V gene: TRBV18
J gene: TRBJ1-1
CDR3 protein: CASSLGNTEAFF
CDR3 DNA: TGTGCCAGCTCTCTAGGGAACACTGAAGCTTTCTTT

D gene: TRBD1
clone size: .
V gene: TRBV5-5
J gene: TRBJ1-5
CDR3 protein: CASSGGQGAQPQHF
CDR3 DNA: TGTGCCAGCAGCGGTGGACAGGGGGCTCAGCCCCAGCATTTT

D gene: TRBD2
clone size: .
V gene: TRBV10-3
J gene: TRBJ2-2
CDR3 protein: CAINPTSGGSGELFF
CDR3 DNA: TGTGCCATCAACCCGACTAGCGGGGGGTCCGGGGAGCTGTTTTTT

D gene: TRBD1
clone size: .
V gene: TRBV6-1
J gene: TRBJ1-2
CDR3 protein: CASRSDRERGYTF
CDR3 DNA: TGTGCCAGCAGATCGGACAGGGAACGGGGCTACACCTTC

D gene: .
clone size: .
V gene: TRBV4-3
J gene: TRBJ2-5
CDR3 protein: CASSQDSTGLKTQYF
CDR3 DNA: TGCGCCAGCAGCCAAGATTCAACAGGGCTAAAGACCCAGTACTTC

D gene: .
clone size: once
V gene: TRBV6-6
J gene: TRBJ2-3
CDR3 protein: CASRRGEDTDTQYF
CDR3 DNA: TGTGCCAGCAGACGTGGCGAGGACACAGATACGCAGTATTTT

D gene: TRBD1
clone size: .
V gene: TRBV27
J gene: TRBJ2-3
CDR3 protein: CASRRTGKRDTQYF
CDR3 DNA: TGTGCCAGCAGACGGACAGGAAAGAGGGATACGCAGTATTTT

D gene: .
clone size: .
V gene: TRBV2
J gene: TRBJ1-1
CDR3 protein: CASSTGNTEAFF
CDR3 DNA: TGTGCCAGCAGTACAGGGAACACTGAAGCTTTCTTT

D gene: .
clone size: .
V gene: TRBV29-1
J gene: TRBJ2-2
CDR3 protein: CSAAGGPGELFF
CDR3 DNA: TGCAGCGCCGCCGGGGGGCCCGGGGAGCTGTTTTTT

D gene: .
clone size: .
V gene: TRBV7-2
J gene: TRBJ2-2
CDR3 protein: CASSPKFLTESNTGELFF
CDR3 DNA: TGTGCCAGCAGCCCAAAGTTTCTGACAGAATCGAACACCGGGGAGCTGTTTTTT

D gene: .
clone size: .
V gene: TRBV6-5
J gene: TRBJ1-2
CDR3 protein: CASRRGGDGYTF
CDR3 DNA: TGTGCCAGCAGAAGAGGAGGGGATGGCTACACCTTC

D gene: TRBD1
clone size: .
V gene: TRBV7-2
J gene: TRBJ2-1
CDR3 protein: CASSLVPWDREYNEQFF
CDR3 DNA: TGTGCCAGCAGCTTAGTTCCATGGGACAGGGAGTACAATGAGCAGTTCTTC

D gene: .
clone size: .
V gene: TRBV30
J gene: TRBJ1-2
CDR3 protein: CAADSLNYGYTF
CDR3 DNA: TGTGCCGCGGACAGCCTTAACTATGGCTACACCTTC

D gene: TRBD1
clone size: .
V gene: TRBV5-1
J gene: TRBJ1-1
CDR3 protein: CASSAGQFPEAFF
CDR3 DNA: TGCGCCAGCAGCGCGGGACAGTTCCCCGAAGCTTTCTTT

D gene: .
clone size: .
V gene: TRBV6-6
J gene: TRBJ1-1
CDR3 protein: CASTLTGMLDTEAFF
CDR3 DNA: TGTGCCAGCACCCTAACAGGGATGTTAGACACTGAAGCTTTCTTT

D gene: .
clone size: .
V gene: TRBV7-2
J gene: TRBJ1-5
CDR3 protein: CASSLAASGVQPQHF
CDR3 DNA: TGTGCCAGCAGCTTAGCCGCTTCAGGGGTTCAGCCCCAGCATTTT

D gene: .
clone size: .
V gene: TRBV2
J gene: TRBJ1-3
CDR3 protein: CASIVREMPGNTIYF
CDR3 DNA: TGTGCCAGCATCGTGAGGGAGATGCCTGGAAACACCATATATTTT

D gene: .
clone size: once
V gene: TRBV7-9
J gene: TRBJ1-1
CDR3 protein: CASSYQDTEAFF
CDR3 DNA: TGTGCCAGCAGCTATCAGGACACTGAAGCTTTCTTT

D gene: .
clone size: .
V gene: TRBV29-1
J gene: TRBJ1-1
CDR3 protein: CSVSVNTEAFF
CDR3 DNA: TGCAGCGTCTCGGTGAACACTGAAGCTTTCTTT

D gene: TRBD1
clone size: once
V gene: TRBV7-2
J gene: TRBJ1-4
CDR3 protein: CASRRQGGVNEKLFF
CDR3 DNA: TGTGCCAGCAGGCGGCAGGGGGGAGTTAATGAAAAACTGTTTTTT

D gene: TRBD2
clone size: .
V gene: TRBV5-6
J gene: TRBJ2-7
CDR3 protein: CASSWGSSGVWTNEQYF
CDR3 DNA: TGTGCCAGCAGCTGGGGTAGTAGCGGGGTGTGGACTAACGAGCAGTACTTC

D gene: TRBD1
clone size: .
V gene: TRBV6-1
J gene: TRBJ1-5
CDR3 protein: CASARGLVENQPQHF
CDR3 DNA: TGTGCCAGCGCAAGGGGGCTGGTGGAAAATCAGCCCCAGCATTTT

D gene: .
clone size: .
V gene: TRBV7-2
J gene: TRBJ1-1
CDR3 protein: CASSPLGGGTEAFF
CDR3 DNA: TGTGCCAGCAGCCCCCTCGGGGGGGGCACTGAAGCTTTCTTT

D gene: TRBD1
clone size: .
V gene: TRBV30
J gene: TRBJ1-2
CDR3 protein: CAWRLQGFYGYTF
CDR3 DNA: TGTGCCTGGAGACTACAGGGGTTCTATGGCTACACCTTC

D gene: .
clone size: .
V gene: TRBV30
J gene: TRBJ2-2
CDR3 protein: CAWISLLRGELFF
CDR3 DNA: TGTGCCTGGATCTCTCTCTTGAGGGGGGAGCTGTTTTTT